The present entry profiles one TCR beta chain with its context. As yet, its antigen is unknown. The data derive from a study of regulatory dendritic cells for organ transplantation. The study, taken as a whole, reports: Naive CD4+ and CD8+ repertoires were highly diverse; memory CD8+ was most oligoclonal. Regulatory dendritic cells appeared to expand memory CD8+ clones less than mature ones. Between individuals, the alloreactive memory CD8+ T cell pool differed considerably.

Germline V lookup: CDR1 KGHSH, CDR2 LQKENI. Between the trimmed V and J ends, which lost 0 bases and 0 bases, there was a span of 11 bases. The CDR3 covers 16 residues. Sequenced by immunoSEQ multiplex PCR; TCRdb stores in-frame clones only, minus some. The table has roughly 35,000 clones, roughly nine tenths seen once. V is TRBV18 and J is TRBJ1-2; D unclear. Sequenced material: naive CD4+ T cells from blood. Described subset: CD45RA+ naive T cells. The TCR sequence derives from a human donor in good health. As DNA, the CDR3 is TGTGCCAGCTCACCACCGTCCTTACGGTCTAACTATGGCTACACCTTC. Encoded protein: CASSPPSLRSNYGYTF.